This T cell receptor (beta chain) was found in a study of B cell selection in AIRE deficiency. Repertoires were generated with immunoSEQ multiplex PCR, while TCRdb's copy carries only in-frame clones and drops some. The table shows 1,500 to 2,000 clones, with roughly 90% occurring only once. V was shortened by 2 bases and J by 3 bases, with 11 bases between the two germline ends. The CDR3 spans 14 residues. Germline V CDR1 and CDR2: MNHEY, SVGAGI. Whole-study results and caveats: Around a third of healthy-donor shared Treg TCRbeta sequences appeared in patient Tconv cells.

The sorted conventional CD4 T cells were gated as CD4+CD127+. Of note for this clone: Its antigen is not known.

The TCR sequence derives from a human donor in good health. The genes are TRBV6-5 and TRBJ2-7, with D perhaps assigned TRBD1 or TRBD2 (5 bases each). Material: CD4+CD127+ conventional T cells sorted from PBMCs. The CDR3 DNA sequence: TGTGCCAGCAGTTACCCGGGACCAAACTACGAGCAGTACTTC. Amino acid sequence: CASSYPGPNYEQYF.